A single sample gave rise to the 23 T cell receptor beta chains below, sequenced in a study of cytomegalovirus exposure and HLA in healthy donors. TCRdb keeps only in-frame clones here, not all; method: immunoSEQ multiplex PCR. The sample has 110,000 or so clones, 86% seen once; the top ten hold around 5.1%. The sample consisted of PBMCs. These receptors all stem from a man younger than 35 in good health and CMV-seronegative.

V usage is TRBV10-3 and J usage is TRBJ1-1; unclear D gene. This CDR3 region has 13 residues. The germline gives CDR1 ENHRY, CDR2 SYGVKD. V lost 11 bases to trimming and J lost 1 base, with 14 bases between them. The CDR3 region is CAAMGRQNTEAFF. In DNA form, the CDR3 reads TGTGCCGCCATGGGTAGACAGAACACTGAAGCTTTCTTT.

DNA for the CDR3: TGTGCCAGCAGCCTCCGACTAGCGGGGGGACCAAACACAGATACGCAGTATTTT. Translated: CASSLRLAGGPNTDTQYF. This chain links TRBV7-8 with TRBJ2-3, with 13 bases lining up with TRBD2. Germline assignment: CDR1 SGHVS and CDR2 FQNEAQ. Trimming took 5 bases from V and 2 from J; bases not matched to a gene: 10. The CDR3 extends over 18 amino acids.

The chain links TRBV5-6 to TRBJ2-2; a weak D match, TRBD2 (6 bases). The CDR3 has 16 amino acids. Trimming left V 4 bases short and J 4 bases short, with 17 bases between. Germline CDR1 SGHDT, CDR2 YYEEEE. CDR3 protein: CASSEEGWQSTGELFF. The CDR3 DNA is TGTGCCAGCAGCGAGGAGGGTTGGCAGAGCACCGGGGAGCTGTTTTTT.

The gene calls are TRBV5-6 and TRBJ1-1, with 11 nucleotides matching TRBD1. The germline CDR1 and CDR2 sequences are SGHDT and YYEEEE. V lost 9 bases and J lost 5; bases outside the gene matches: 6. The CDR3 has 13 residues. This CDR3 is CATRDRGRTEAFF. Written as DNA, the CDR3 is TGTGCCACCCGGGACAGGGGGAGAACTGAAGCTTTCTTT.

In its sample, this clone was seen a few times. This chain links TRBV30 with TRBJ1-5, with TRBD1 identical over 7 bases. The CDR3 length is 15 residues. After removal of 2 bases from V and 7 bases from J, the junction contained 11 bases not matched to a gene. Germline lookup yields CDR1 GTSNPN and CDR2 SVGIG (reference sequence). CDR3 sequence: CAWSTSDRAGQPQHF. For the CDR3, the DNA is TGTGCCTGGAGTACCTCAGACAGGGCCGGCCAGCCCCAGCATTTT.

This clone was seen a few times. The V and J genes are TRBV5-4 and TRBJ2-5; perhaps TRBD1 as D (7 bases). Germline V gene sequence: CDR1 SGHNT, CDR2 YYREEE (reference sequence). The CDR3 length is 15 residues. V was pared by 1 base and J by 4 bases, with 14 bases between. The DNA of the CDR3 is TGTGCCAGCAGCTTGAGTGGGCAGGGGGGAGAGACCCAGTACTTC. As protein: CASSLSGQGGETQYF.

This clone came up once. V gene TRBV30 combines with J gene TRBJ1-1, with D tentatively TRBD1 (6 bases). The length of the CDR3 is 16 residues. Germline CDR1 and CDR2: GTSNPN and SVGIG (reference sequence). Deletions cut 0 bases from V and 0 bases from J, with 14 bases between. The CDR3 loop reads CAWSVGGASMNTEAFF. The CDR3 region has the DNA TGTGCCTGGAGTGTAGGGGGGGCCTCGATGAACACTGAAGCTTTCTTT.

This chain joins TRBV29-1 and TRBJ1-5; no definite D call. Germline values: CDR1 SQVTM, CDR2 ANQGSEA. The CDR3 totals 13 residues. V dropped 4 bases and J dropped 3 bases, with 10 bases sitting between them. CDR3 region: CSVGRELNQPQHF. CDR3 nucleotide sequence: TGCAGCGTTGGGAGGGAACTCAATCAGCCCCAGCATTTT.

The J gene is TRBJ1-1, the V gene TRBV6-1; a possible D gene is TRBD1 (6 bases). Per the germline V gene, CDR1 is MNHNS and CDR2 is SASEGT. The CDR3 is 14 residues long. V was clipped by 4 bases and J by 6 bases, with 15 bases between them. CDR3 loop: CASSARQGRAEAFF. CDR3 DNA sequence: TGTGCCAGCAGTGCTCGTCAGGGGAGGGCTGAAGCTTTCTTT.

The chain recombines TRBV4-2 with TRBJ2-3, with D possibly matching TRBD2 (7 bases). Per germline, CDR1 LGHNA and CDR2 YNFKEQ. This CDR3 is 16 amino acids long. V lost 3 bases, J lost 4 bases, and 17 bases lay in between. CDR3 residues: CASSHRRGAGADTQYF. The CDR3 DNA follows: TGTGCCAGCAGCCACCGCCGGGGGGCCGGGGCAGATACGCAGTATTTT.

The V and J genes are TRBV5-1 and TRBJ1-1, with 7 bases matching TRBD1. The CDR3 contains 14 residues. J gave up 7 bases and V 0 bases, and 6 bases lay outside the gene matches. Germline CDR1 and CDR2: SGHRS and YFSETQ. Here the CDR3 reads CASSLGQGGIEAFF. The CDR3 DNA follows: TGCGCCAGCAGCTTGGGACAGGGTGGCATTGAAGCTTTCTTT.

The gene calls are TRBV30 and TRBJ2-1; 8 bases fit TRBD2. Germline-derived CDR1 and CDR2 are GTSNPN and SVGIG (reference sequence). J was trimmed by 3 bases and V by 2 bases; bases with no gene match: 12. The length of the CDR3 is 17 residues. For the CDR3, the DNA is TGTGCCTGGAGTTCCCCCGGGGGGGGGACGATCTACAATGAGCAGTTCTTC. Translation: CAWSSPGGGTIYNEQFF.

The J gene is TRBJ2-3, the V gene TRBV7-6; D is possibly TRBD2 (5 bases). The germline gives CDR1 SGHVS, CDR2 FNYEAQ. V was clipped by 5 bases and J by 1 base, with 13 bases between them. The CDR3 sequence is 15 residues long. The CDR3 region is CASSDEGAGTDTQYF. The CDR3 DNA sequence: TGTGCCAGCAGCGACGAGGGAGCGGGCACAGATACGCAGTATTTT.

The chain combines TRBV7-8 with TRBJ1-2, with 7 bases fitting TRBD1. Losses at the gene ends were 2 bases for V and 4 bases for J; bases not matched to a gene: 7. This CDR3 has 15 residues. CDR1 and CDR2 (germline): SGHVS, FQNEAQ. The CDR3 region has the DNA TGTGCCAGCAGCTTAAACAGGGGTAATGGCTATGGCTACACCTTC. Its translation: CASSLNRGNGYGYTF.

Comment on this clone: The junction departs from the called germline gene at one end, perhaps through a read error. The rearrangement joins TRBV10-3 to TRBJ1-2, with D unclear. Germline CDR1 is ENHRY and CDR2 is SYGVKD. This CDR3 contains 9 residues. The CDR3 protein is CAISEVIYF. The CDR3 coding sequence is TGTGCCATCAGTGAAGTCATCTACTTC.

The V gene is TRBV7-9, the J gene TRBJ1-5, with D possibly matching TRBD1 (6 bases). The CDR3 runs 15 residues. The germline V and J ends were trimmed by 5 bases and 0 bases, with 11 bases remaining between them. Per the germline V gene, CDR1 is SEHNR and CDR2 is FQNEAQ (reference sequence). The CDR3 bases are TGTGCCAGCAGCGGCGGGGGGGCTAGCAATCAGCCCCAGCATTTT. This translates into CASSGGGASNQPQHF. The full variable domain, completed using reference TRBV7-9 and TRBJ1-5, is DTGVSQNPRHKITKRGQNVTFRCDPISEHNRLYWYRQTLGQGPEFLTYFQNEAQLEKSRLLSDRFSAERPKGSFSTLEIQRTEQGDSAMYLCASSGGGASNQPQHFGDGTRLSIL.

The chain recombines TRBV6-1 with TRBJ1-3; D is possibly TRBD1 (6 bases). This CDR3 contains 16 residues. Germline assignment: CDR1 MNHNS and CDR2 SASEGT. Trimming cost V 4 bases and J 0 bases, with 13 bases left between them. The CDR3 DNA reads as TGTGCCAGCAGTGGTACTACAGGGTACTCTGGAAACACCATATATTTT. Translation: CASSGTTGYSGNTIYF.

The chain is built from TRBV30 and TRBJ1-2; 9 positions agree with TRBD1. This CDR3 is built from 15 residues. Germline CDR1 GTSNPN, CDR2 SVGIG (reference sequence). Trimming took 4 bases from V and 5 from J; bases not matched to a gene: 11. The CDR3 DNA reads as TGTGCCTGGAATAGGGACAGGGTCGGGGTGTATGGCTACACCTTC. It yields the protein CAWNRDRVGVYGYTF.

The chain uses TRBV7-2 and TRBJ2-2, with TRBD2 as a possible D gene (5 bases). The germline V and J ends were trimmed by 1 base and 5 bases, with 17 bases remaining between them. The germline gives CDR1 SGHTA, CDR2 FQGNSA. The CDR3 length is 17 residues. This CDR3 reads CASSLVWQEDATGELFF. The CDR3 DNA reads as TGTGCCAGCAGCTTAGTTTGGCAGGAGGATGCTACCGGGGAGCTGTTTTTT. The full variable domain, in which reference TRBV7-2 and TRBJ2-2 provide the parts outside the CDR3, is GAGVSQSPSNKVTEKGKDVELRCDPISGHTALYWYRQSLGQGLEFLIYFQGNSAPDKSGLPSDRFSAERTGGSVSTLTIQRTQQEDSAVYLCASSLVWQEDATGELFFGEGSRLTVL.

Points on this clone: The junction does not match germline at one end; this may be a read error. The rearrangement joins TRBV27 to TRBJ2-1; 8 nucleotides match TRBD2. The CDR3 extends over 13 amino acids. Germline CDR1 MNHEY, CDR2 SMNVEV (reference sequence). The CDR3 bases are TGTGCCAGCAGAACAAAGGGACTAGTTGCTTGGGTCTTC. It codes for CASRTKGLVAWVF.

This clone was counted only a few times. The chain uses TRBV30 and TRBJ1-2; D gene ambiguous. Looked up from germline, CDR1 is GTSNPN and CDR2 is SVGIG (reference sequence). Trimming cost V 0 bases and J 1 base, with 12 bases left between them. The CDR3 spans 15 residues. Here the CDR3 reads CAWSVAVNLNYGYTF. CDR3 sequence (DNA): TGTGCCTGGAGTGTAGCCGTAAACCTTAACTATGGCTACACCTTC.

In DNA form, the CDR3 reads TGTGCCAGCTCACCCGGACAGGCCAAAAACATTCAGTACTTC. Protein product: CASSPGQAKNIQYF. The chain employs TRBV18 and TRBJ2-4, with TRBD1 as a possible D gene (6 bases). Germline CDR1 and CDR2: KGHSH and LQKENI. Deletions cut 3 bases from V and 1 base from J, with 7 bases between. The CDR3 contains 14 residues.

V and J are TRBV25-1 and TRBJ1-1; 8 bases match TRBD1. Trimming took 8 bases from V and 4 from J; bases not matched to a gene: 6. Looked up from germline, CDR1 is MGHDK and CDR2 is SYGVNS. The CDR3 consists of 13 residues. DNA for the CDR3: TGTGCCAGCCGTACAGGGGGGCCCACTGAAGCTTTCTTT. Translation: CASRTGGPTEAFF.